The rows below give T cell receptor beta chains drawn from one sample of a study of Graves' ophthalmopathy and Graves' hyperthyroidism. TCRdb reprocessed the multiplex PCR reads with MiXCR, giving one entry per CDR3 protein. The data hold 230,000 or so distinct CDR3 sequences, with 40% to 50% observed a single time. The specimen sequenced was peripheral blood. The receptors stem from an adult man with Graves' ophthalmopathy. The CDR3 runs from the conserved cysteine through the conserved F or W. The D gene is left open where the match is weak. Size is stated for part of the rows, as once, few or many counts, or as a class when the clone is expanded.

j_gene: TRBJ1-2; abundance: NA; d_gene: TRBD1; len: 15; v_gene: TRBV20-1; CDR3nt: TGCAGTGCCAGCAGCACCGGGACAGGGGACTATGGCTACACCTTC; CDR3aa: CSASSTGTGDYGYTF
j_gene: TRBJ1-6; abundance: many; d_gene: NA; len: 14; v_gene: TRBV7-2; CDR3nt: TGTGCCAGCAGCTCCACGTACAGGGCCAGTCCCCTCCACTTT; CDR3aa: CASSSTYRASPLHF
j_gene: TRBJ2-2; abundance: once; d_gene: NA; len: 14; v_gene: TRBV5-6; CDR3nt: TGTGCCAGCAGCCCCAGGGGCACCACCGGGGAGCTGTTTTTT; CDR3aa: CASSPRGTTGELFF
j_gene: TRBJ2-2; abundance: NA; d_gene: NA; len: 15; v_gene: TRBV2; CDR3nt: TGTGCCAGCAGTGAAATGGAAGCGAACACCGGGGAGCTGTTTTTT; CDR3aa: CASSEMEANTGELFF
j_gene: TRBJ2-7; abundance: NA; d_gene: NA; len: 12; v_gene: TRBV4-1; CDR3nt: TGCGCCAGCAGCCAAGTAAGCGGCGAGCAGTACTTC; CDR3aa: CASSQVSGEQYF
j_gene: TRBJ2-2; abundance: few; d_gene: NA; len: 15; v_gene: TRBV7-9; CDR3nt: TGTGCCAGCAGCTTAGGTTTGGCGACCCGAGGGGAGCTGTTTTTT; CDR3aa: CASSLGLATRGELFF
j_gene: TRBJ1-3; abundance: NA; d_gene: TRBD1; len: 14; v_gene: TRBV10-2; CDR3nt: TGCGCCATCAGTCGGACAGGGTCTGGAAGCACCATATATTTT; CDR3aa: CAISRTGSGSTIYF
j_gene: TRBJ1-5; abundance: NA; d_gene: NA; len: 12; v_gene: TRBV20-1; CDR3nt: TGCAGTGCACGAGCTATCGGGCAGCCCCAGCATTTT; CDR3aa: CSARAIGQPQHF
j_gene: TRBJ2-2; abundance: NA; d_gene: NA; len: 13; v_gene: TRBV29-1; CDR3nt: TGCAGCGTTATAAGCGGGAACACCGGGGAGCTGTTTTTT; CDR3aa: CSVISGNTGELFF
j_gene: TRBJ2-5; abundance: NA; d_gene: NA; len: 14; v_gene: TRBV29-1; CDR3nt: TGCAGTGCTAGAGTCGGGTTTAAACAAGAGACCCAGTACTTC; CDR3aa: CSARVGFKQETQYF
j_gene: TRBJ2-7; abundance: NA; d_gene: TRBD2; len: 12; v_gene: TRBV12-3/TRBV12-4; CDR3nt: TGTGCCAGCAGCCGAGGCGGGGGCGAGCAGTACTTC; CDR3aa: CASSRGGGEQYF
j_gene: TRBJ1-1; abundance: NA; d_gene: NA; len: 13; v_gene: TRBV20-1; CDR3nt: TGCAGTGCTGGAGCTCAGGGGCCCCTTGAAGCTTTCTTT; CDR3aa: CSAGAQGPLEAFF
j_gene: TRBJ2-1; abundance: NA; d_gene: TRBD2; len: 16; v_gene: TRBV7-2; CDR3nt: TGTGCCAGCAGCTTATGGGCGGCGGGAGGAACCAATGAGCAGTTCTTC; CDR3aa: CASSLWAAGGTNEQFF
j_gene: TRBJ1-5; abundance: once; d_gene: NA; len: 13; v_gene: TRBV19; CDR3nt: TGTGCCAGTACAGGCAGGGTCAATCAGCCCCAGCATTTT; CDR3aa: CASTGRVNQPQHF
j_gene: TRBJ2-2; abundance: few; d_gene: TRBD1; len: 16; v_gene: TRBV4-1; CDR3nt: TGTGCCAGCAGACCTGTGACAGGGGCGCTCACCGGGGAGCTGTTTTTT; CDR3aa: CASRPVTGALTGELFF
j_gene: TRBJ2-2; abundance: NA; d_gene: NA; len: 15; v_gene: TRBV7-2; CDR3nt: TGTGCCAGCAGCTTGGGCGGGGTGAACACCGGGGAGCTGTTTTTT; CDR3aa: CASSLGGVNTGELFF
j_gene: TRBJ1-2; abundance: NA; d_gene: TRBD1; len: 14; v_gene: TRBV7-9; CDR3nt: TGTGCCAGCAGCTTTCCGGGACAGGGAGACGGCTACACCTTC; CDR3aa: CASSFPGQGDGYTF
j_gene: TRBJ1-2; abundance: few; d_gene: NA; len: 14; v_gene: TRBV6-5; CDR3nt: TGTGCCAGCAGTGAAGAGAGGAGAAGTATGAGCTACACCTTC; CDR3aa: CASSEERRSMSYTF
j_gene: TRBJ1-2; abundance: NA; d_gene: NA; len: 14; v_gene: TRBV5-5; CDR3nt: TGTGCCAGCAGCAGGTTGGGGTTGGAGCATGGCTACACCTTC; CDR3aa: CASSRLGLEHGYTF
j_gene: TRBJ2-7; abundance: NA; d_gene: TRBD2; len: 13; v_gene: TRBV2; CDR3nt: TGTGCCAGCAGCCGCGGGAGAGCCTACGAGCAGTACTTC; CDR3aa: CASSRGRAYEQYF
j_gene: TRBJ1-1; abundance: NA; d_gene: NA; len: 13; v_gene: TRBV9; CDR3nt: TGTGCCAGCAGCGTAAACTCAGGGGCTGAAGCTTTCTTT; CDR3aa: CASSVNSGAEAFF
j_gene: TRBJ2-7; abundance: NA; d_gene: NA; len: 16; v_gene: TRBV12-3/TRBV12-4; CDR3nt: TGTGCCAGCAGTTCCAACCGGGGCTCGGCCTCTAGGGAGCAGTACTTC; CDR3aa: CASSSNRGSASREQYF
j_gene: TRBJ2-7; abundance: NA; d_gene: NA; len: 14; v_gene: TRBV20-1; CDR3nt: TGCAGTGCCTCCTCACGGGGGATTACCTACGAGCAGTACTTC; CDR3aa: CSASSRGITYEQYF
j_gene: TRBJ2-5; abundance: NA; d_gene: TRBD1; len: 15; v_gene: TRBV4-2; CDR3nt: TGTGCCAGCAGCCAAGATTTAGGGACAGACTTTGGCCAGTACTTC; CDR3aa: CASSQDLGTDFGQYF
j_gene: TRBJ1-1; abundance: few; d_gene: NA; len: 14; v_gene: TRBV6-5; CDR3nt: TGTGCCAGCAGTTCAGCAACTATGAACACTGAAGCTTTCTTT; CDR3aa: CASSSATMNTEAFF
j_gene: TRBJ2-7; abundance: NA; d_gene: TRBD1; len: 15; v_gene: TRBV9; CDR3nt: TGTGCCAGCAGCATAAGGACAGGGGCGTCCTACGAGCAGTACTTC; CDR3aa: CASSIRTGASYEQYF
j_gene: TRBJ2-1; abundance: NA; d_gene: TRBD2; len: 16; v_gene: TRBV7-6; CDR3nt: TGTGCCAGCAGTTCCACTAGCGGGAGATCTTACAATGAGCAGTTCTTC; CDR3aa: CASSSTSGRSYNEQFF
j_gene: TRBJ1-2; abundance: NA; d_gene: TRBD1; len: 15; v_gene: TRBV9; CDR3nt: TGTGCCAGCAGCGTTATAACCGGGACAGGGGATGGCTACACCTTC; CDR3aa: CASSVITGTGDGYTF
j_gene: TRBJ1-2; abundance: NA; d_gene: TRBD1; len: 14; v_gene: TRBV4-1; CDR3nt: TGCGCCAGCAGCCATATCGGGGGACAGCATGGCTACACCTTC; CDR3aa: CASSHIGGQHGYTF
j_gene: TRBJ1-1; abundance: many; d_gene: NA; len: 14; v_gene: TRBV25-1; CDR3nt: TGTGCCAGCAGTAGGGACACTATGAACACTGAAGCTTTCTTT; CDR3aa: CASSRDTMNTEAFF
j_gene: TRBJ2-2; abundance: NA; d_gene: TRBD2; len: 16; v_gene: TRBV7-2; CDR3nt: TGTGCCAGCAGTCCACGTCCGGGACTAGGGACGTGGGAGCTGTTTTTT; CDR3aa: CASSPRPGLGTWELFF
j_gene: TRBJ1-1; abundance: NA; d_gene: TRBD1; len: 17; v_gene: TRBV10-3; CDR3nt: TGTGCCATCAGTGAGCCGGCTACAGGGGAAGGAGGGACTGAAGCTTTCTTT; CDR3aa: CAISEPATGEGGTEAFF
j_gene: TRBJ2-5; abundance: NA; d_gene: TRBD2; len: 16; v_gene: TRBV20-1; CDR3nt: TGCAGTGCTAGAGCCCAGACTAGCGGGAGTCTGGAGACCCAGTACTTC; CDR3aa: CSARAQTSGSLETQYF
j_gene: TRBJ1-5; abundance: few; d_gene: NA; len: 14; v_gene: TRBV10-3; CDR3nt: TGTGCCATCAGTGAGACAGGGAACAATCAGCCCCAGCATTTT; CDR3aa: CAISETGNNQPQHF
j_gene: TRBJ2-7; abundance: NA; d_gene: NA; len: 12; v_gene: TRBV20-1; CDR3nt: TGCAGTGCGACCGGGACTTCTTACGAGCAGCACTTC; CDR3aa: CSATGTSYEQHF
j_gene: TRBJ1-2; abundance: few; d_gene: NA; len: 15; v_gene: TRBV2; CDR3nt: TGTGCCAGCAGTGTACGGGACGGTCGAAACTATGGCTACACCTTC; CDR3aa: CASSVRDGRNYGYTF
j_gene: TRBJ2-7; abundance: NA; d_gene: TRBD1; len: 15; v_gene: TRBV20-1; CDR3nt: TGCAGTGCTCCCACCCAGACAGGGGGCATCTACGAGCAGTACTTC; CDR3aa: CSAPTQTGGIYEQYF
j_gene: TRBJ2-7; abundance: NA; d_gene: NA; len: 14; v_gene: TRBV7-8; CDR3nt: TGTGCCAGCAGCTCGAGGTCGAAATCGTGGGAGCAGTACTTC; CDR3aa: CASSSRSKSWEQYF
j_gene: TRBJ2-5; abundance: once; d_gene: TRBD2; len: 16; v_gene: TRBV10-3; CDR3nt: TGTGCCAGCAGCCCACAAGGACTAGTTGGAGGGGAGACCCAGTACTTC; CDR3aa: CASSPQGLVGGETQYF